One sample yielded the 18 T cell receptor beta chains listed below, sequenced in a study of graft-versus-host responses after intestinal transplantation. Clones were read by immunoSEQ multiplex PCR, and TCRdb kept only the in-frame ones, dropping some. The sample lists 99,000 or so clones, 86% occurring once. Specimen: PBMCs, collected 255 days after intestinal transplant. The receptors here all came from a human patient who received an intestinal transplant, so some T cells may come from the graft donor.

The V gene is TRBV19, the J gene TRBJ1-6; D remains unclear. The germline V gene has CDR1 LNHDA and CDR2 SQIVND (reference sequence). The germline V and J ends were trimmed by 4 bases and 7 bases, with 11 bases remaining between them. This CDR3 is built from 14 residues. CDR3 region: CASSKQQPNSPLHF. In DNA, the CDR3 is TGTGCCAGTAGTAAACAGCAACCCAATTCACCCCTCCACTTT.

The chain is built from TRBV7-9 and TRBJ2-3; unclear D gene. The CDR3 runs 10 residues. Germline V lookup: CDR1 SEHNR, CDR2 FQNEAQ (reference sequence). The V end was cut by 7 bases, the J end by 9 bases, with 8 bases between. CDR3 in amino acids: CASTPGTQYF. Written as DNA, the CDR3 is TGTGCCAGCACCCCTGGGACGCAGTATTTT.

The chain uses TRBV6-5 and TRBJ2-1; 11 bases align to TRBD2. The germline CDR1 and CDR2 sequences are MNHEY and SVGAGI. CDR3 length equals 15 residues. With V trimmed by 2 bases and J by 10 bases, 7 bases remained unmatched. DNA of the CDR3: TGTGCCAGCAGTTACGGGCTAGCGGGGGGTAGCGAGCAGTTCTTC. Amino acid sequence: CASSYGLAGGSEQFF.

The chain couples TRBV6-5 to TRBJ2-5, with 12 bases aligning to TRBD2. The DNA end is more similar to TRBJ2-7, so the J call may be wrong. Germline CDR1 is MNHEY and CDR2 is SVGAGI. The CDR3 runs to 14 residues. In DNA, the CDR3 is TGTGCCAGCAGGTCTAGCGGGAGGGCCGCCGAGCAGTACTTC. It yields the protein CASRSSGRAAEQYF.

The chain joins TRBV6-6 to TRBJ1-2; D is undetermined. The germline V and J ends were trimmed by 2 bases and 8 bases, with 12 bases remaining between them. This CDR3 is built from 13 residues. CDR1 is MNHNY, CDR2 SVGAGI, per germline (reference sequence). The CDR3 reads CASSYADSEGYTF. CDR3 nucleotides: TGTGCCAGCAGTTACGCCGACTCGGAGGGCTACACCTTC.

This chain joins TRBV6-4 and TRBJ2-1; 12 bases match TRBD2. In germline, CDR1 is MRHNA, CDR2 SNTAGT. V lost 5 bases to trimming and J lost 4 bases; unmatched junction nucleotides: 3. This CDR3 is built from 15 residues. The CDR3 reads CASSSGTSGYNEQFF. The CDR3 DNA reads TGTGCCAGCAGTTCCGGGACTAGCGGGTACAATGAGCAGTTCTTC.

This clone appeared once. The CDR3 is CASSGDRKSSGNTIYF. CDR3 nucleotides: TGTGCCAGCAGTGGGGACAGGAAGAGCTCTGGAAACACCATATATTTT. The chain is built from TRBV2 and TRBJ1-3, with 8 bases identical to TRBD1. The CDR3 loop spans 16 amino acids. Trimming took 4 bases from V and 0 from J; bases not matched to a gene: 5. The germline V gene has CDR1 SNHLY and CDR2 FYNNEI.

V and J are TRBV28 and TRBJ1-5, with D tentatively TRBD1 (6 bases). Trimming took 4 bases from V and 6 from J, leaving 16 bases between them. The CDR3 extends over 15 amino acids. In germline, CDR1 is MDHEN, CDR2 SYDVKM. CDR3 residues: CASSSPETGIQPQHF. The CDR3 nucleotides are TGTGCCAGCAGTTCCCCCGAGACAGGTATTCAGCCCCAGCATTTT.

The CDR3: CASSETGGKYYGYTF. The CDR3 DNA reads TGCGCCAGCAGTGAAACAGGGGGCAAGTACTATGGCTACACCTTC. The rearrangement joins TRBV10-2 to TRBJ1-2; 9 bases map to TRBD1. The germline gives CDR1 WSHSY, CDR2 SAAADI. The J segment lost 3 bases and the V segment lost 3 bases, leaving 5 bases of the junction unmatched. This CDR3 spans 15 amino acids.

The chain recombines TRBV5-1 with TRBJ2-5; D is unclear. The CDR3 is 15 amino acids. V shed 0 bases and J shed 1 base, with 10 bases lying between them. Germline-derived CDR1 and CDR2 are SGHRS and YFSETQ. CDR3 residues: CASSLGQRSQETQYF. In DNA form, the CDR3 reads TGCGCCAGCAGCTTGGGGCAGCGCAGCCAAGAGACCCAGTACTTC.

The V and J genes are TRBV6-5 and TRBJ1-1; perhaps TRBD1 as D (6 bases). CDR3 length: 15 residues. Between the trimmed V and J ends, which lost 6 bases and 0 bases, there was a span of 14 bases. CDR1 and CDR2 from the germline V gene are MNHEY and SVGAGI. The CDR3 spells CASSRGQFMNTEAFF. The CDR3 DNA sequence: TGTGCCAGCAGCCGAGGACAGTTCATGAACACTGAAGCTTTCTTT.

J is TRBJ2-1 and V is TRBV29-1; TRBD2 matches 11 bases. Germline CDR1 and CDR2: SQVTM and ANQGSEA. CDR3 length: 14 amino acids. J gave up 7 bases and V 2 bases, and 4 bases lay outside the gene matches. CDR3: CSVEPGLAGNEQFF. Here the CDR3 DNA reads TGCAGCGTTGAACCCGGACTAGCGGGTAATGAGCAGTTCTTC.

The sample holds one count of this clone. The chain links TRBV2 to TRBJ1-2, with D tentatively TRBD1 (6 bases). CDR1 SNHLY and CDR2 FYNNEI come from the germline V gene. The V end lost 1 base, the J end lost 4 bases, and 10 bases lay between the germline ends. The CDR3 totals 14 residues. DNA of the CDR3: TGTGCCAGCAGTGAAGATCGGACAGCCTATGGCTACACCTTC. Amino acids: CASSEDRTAYGYTF.

The rearrangement uses TRBV15 and TRBJ2-7; 7 bases align to TRBD2. The trim removed 5 bases at V and 2 bases at J, leaving 6 bases unmatched. Per the germline V gene, CDR1 is LNHNV and CDR2 is YYDKDF (reference sequence). This CDR3 is built from 14 residues. CDR3 sequence reads: CATSRGAGPYEQYV. Written as DNA, the CDR3 is TGTGCCACCAGCCGAGGAGCGGGGCCCTACGAGCAGTACGTC.

This sequence joins TRBV10-3 and TRBJ2-7; 7 nucleotides align to TRBD1. V trimming: 6 bases; J trimming: 2 bases; junction bases outside the gene matches: 7. The V gene's germline CDR1 is ENHRY and CDR2 SYGVKD. The CDR3 is 14 amino acids. In DNA form, the CDR3 reads TGTGCCATCAGCCCCGGACAGGAACCCTACGAGCAGTACTTC. It specifies CAISPGQEPYEQYF.

The chain uses TRBV28 and TRBJ2-5; D remains ambiguous. The tail of the sequence fits TRBJ2-7 better, so the J call may be wrong. The CDR3 totals 13 residues. CDR1 is MDHEN, CDR2 SYDVKM, per germline. The CDR3 loop reads CASSLPYSDEQYF. CDR3 DNA: TGTGCCAGCAGTTTACCCTACAGCGACGAGCAGTACTTC.

This rearrangement joins TRBV7-8 to TRBJ2-7; D is perhaps TRBD2 (5 bases). V was trimmed by 1 base and J by 5 bases, leaving 15 bases between them. The CDR3 has 15 amino acids. Germline CDR1 and CDR2: SGHVS and FQNEAQ. This chain's CDR3 is CASSLGTAGPHEQYV. CDR3 sequence (DNA): TGTGCCAGCAGCTTAGGGACCGCGGGTCCCCACGAGCAGTACGTC.

This sequence joins TRBV28 and TRBJ2-1; TRBD1 matches 9 bases. With 4 bases clipped from V and 4 bases from J, the junction kept 8 bases outside the gene matches. Germline values: CDR1 MDHEN, CDR2 SYDVKM. The CDR3 runs 16 residues. This chain's CDR3 is CASSYHRDRDYNEQFF. As DNA, the CDR3 is TGTGCCAGCAGTTACCATCGGGACAGGGATTACAATGAGCAGTTCTTC.